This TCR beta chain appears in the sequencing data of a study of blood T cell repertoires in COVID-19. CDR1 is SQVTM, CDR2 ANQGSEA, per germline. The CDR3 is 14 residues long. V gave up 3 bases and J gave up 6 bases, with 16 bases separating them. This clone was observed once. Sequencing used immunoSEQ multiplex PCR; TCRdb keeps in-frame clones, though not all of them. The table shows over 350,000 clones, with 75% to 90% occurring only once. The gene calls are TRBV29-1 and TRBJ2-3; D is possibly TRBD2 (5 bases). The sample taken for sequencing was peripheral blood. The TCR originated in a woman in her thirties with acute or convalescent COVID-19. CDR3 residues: CSVEAAGGRDTQYF. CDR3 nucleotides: TGCAGCGTTGAGGCGGCGGGTGGTAGGGATACGCAGTATTTT.